What follows are 16 T cell receptor beta chains derived from one specimen sequenced in a study of shared clonotypes between healthy human individuals (dated by TCRdb to about 2020). Receptor libraries were prepared by the immunoSEQ multiplex PCR assay. Not all clones reach the TCRdb copy of this immuneACCESS table, which keeps in-frame sequences only. Checked studies attribute under half of the gap to unresolved V genes and leave the rest unexplained. For this sample there are millions of clones; approximately 94% appear just once. Clones ranked in the top ten supply 0.9% to 1.3% of the sample. CD8 naive samples consisted of CD45RO-negative cells that were positively selected for CCR7, yielding a CD45RA+CCR7+ population without TemRA cells. The sample consisted of naive CD8+ T cells sorted from blood. The cell subset or site label, read with the paper, signifies: CD45RA+CCR7+. The source of these receptors is a man between 18 and 29 years old in good health.

V gene TRBV28 combines with J gene TRBJ2-2; 12 nucleotides match TRBD2. The CDR3 has 16 amino acids. With 8 bases clipped from V and 3 bases from J, the junction kept 7 bases outside the gene matches. Germline-derived CDR1 and CDR2 are MDHEN and SYDVKM. The CDR3: CASETSGGSDTGELFF. DNA of the CDR3: TGTGCCAGCGAGACTAGCGGGGGCTCCGACACCGGGGAGCTGTTTTTT. The full variable domain, its missing parts supplied by reference TRBV28 and TRBJ2-2, is DVKVTQSSRYLVKRTGEKVFLECVQDMDHENMFWYRQDPGLGLRLIYFSYDVKMKEKGDIPEGYSVSREKKERFSLILESASTNQTSMYLCASETSGGSDTGELFFGEGSRLTVL.

This clone was observed once. This chain links TRBV2 with TRBJ2-3; D not certain. Trimming pared 3 bases from V and 7 bases from J, leaving 14 bases between. Per the germline V gene, CDR1 is SNHLY and CDR2 is FYNNEI. This CDR3 comprises 14 residues. The CDR3 is CASSETAFENTQYF. CDR3 bases: TGTGCCAGCAGTGAGACGGCATTTGAGAATACGCAGTATTTT.

This clone was seen only once. This CDR3 is also generated by other DNA sequences in the sample. The rearrangement uses TRBV9 and TRBJ2-3; D possibly corresponds to TRBD1 (6 bases). Germline lookup yields CDR1 SGDLS and CDR2 YYNGEE. Trimming pared 0 bases from V and 1 base from J, leaving 9 bases between. The CDR3 runs to 15 residues. CDR3 sequence reads: CASSVEAGGTDTQYF. The DNA for the CDR3 is TGTGCCAGCAGCGTAGAGGCAGGGGGCACAGATACGCAGTATTTT. Complete variable domain (other parts from reference TRBV9 and TRBJ2-3): DSGVTQTPKHLITATGQRVTLRCSPRSGDLSVYWYQQSLDQGLQFLIQYYNGEERAKGNILERFSAQQFPDLHSELNLSSLELGDSALYFCASSVEAGGTDTQYFGPGTRLTVL.

The chain couples TRBV5-1 to TRBJ2-5; 8 nucleotides agree with TRBD2. TRBJ2-7 explains the end of the DNA better; the J call may be wrong. This CDR3 is 15 amino acids long. Germline-derived CDR1 and CDR2 are SGHRS and YFSETQ. In DNA form, the CDR3 reads TGCGCCAGCAGTTACGACCTAGCGGGCTCACTCGAGCAGTACTTC. Protein product: CASSYDLAGSLEQYF.

This clone was seen once. The genes are TRBV9 and TRBJ2-3, with 11 bases fitting TRBD2. The CDR3 has 15 residues. J lost 5 bases, V lost 3 bases, and 5 bases had no gene match. Looked up from germline, CDR1 is SGDLS and CDR2 is YYNGEE. The CDR3 protein is CASSEGLAELDTQYF. The CDR3 region has the DNA TGTGCCAGCAGCGAGGGACTAGCGGAGCTAGATACGCAGTATTTT.

The V and J genes are TRBV11-2 and TRBJ1-6; D gene uncertain. V lost 1 base, J lost 6 bases, and 10 bases lay in between. Germline assignment: CDR1 SGHAT and CDR2 FQNNGV. This CDR3 spans 15 amino acids. As DNA, the CDR3 is TGTGCCAGCAGCTTAGGGGCCGGTGGTAATTCACCCCTCCACTTT. Amino acid sequence: CASSLGAGGNSPLHF.

The chain is built from TRBV30 and TRBJ2-3, with D unresolved. Trimming left V 1 base short and J 5 bases short, with 10 bases between. Germline CDR1 and CDR2: GTSNPN and SVGIG (reference sequence). This CDR3 spans 13 amino acids. The CDR3 sequence is CAWSAGLGDTQYF. The DNA for the CDR3 is TGTGCCTGGAGTGCTGGCCTAGGAGATACGCAGTATTTT.

The chain couples TRBV28 to TRBJ2-1; the match to TRBD1 covers 8 bases. After removal of 6 bases from V and 0 bases from J, the junction contained 4 bases not matched to a gene. The CDR3 extends over 15 amino acids. Looked up from germline, CDR1 is MDHEN and CDR2 is SYDVKM. The CDR3 sequence: CASRRQGNSYNEQFF. The CDR3 DNA reads TGTGCCAGCAGAAGACAGGGGAACTCCTACAATGAGCAGTTCTTC.

The sample holds one count of this clone. The gene calls are TRBV4-1 and TRBJ1-4; TRBD1 is a possible D gene (6 bases). Germline-derived CDR1 and CDR2 are MGHRA and YSYEKL. V was trimmed by 0 bases and J by 4 bases, leaving 12 bases between them. This CDR3 has 16 amino acids. The CDR3 loop reads CASSQEAGTHNEKLFF. As DNA, the CDR3 is TGCGCCAGCAGCCAAGAAGCCGGGACACATAATGAAAAACTGTTTTTT.

The chain carries TRBV2 and TRBJ1-6; no reliable D call. The CDR3 is 16 residues long. Trimming removed 4 bases at V and 0 bases at J, with 10 bases between. Germline V CDR1 and CDR2: SNHLY, FYNNEI. The CDR3 region is CASSVEGDSYNSPLHF. CDR3 nucleotides: TGTGCCAGCAGTGTGGAGGGTGACTCCTATAATTCACCCCTCCACTTT.

For this clone: The same CDR3 also results from other DNA sequences found in this sample. The rearrangement links TRBV6-6 to TRBJ1-2; D possibly corresponds to TRBD1 (6 bases). The CDR3 sequence is 13 residues long. Germline V CDR1 and CDR2: MNHNY, SVGAGI (reference sequence). The V end lost 5 bases, the J end lost 6 bases, and 13 bases lay between the germline ends. CDR3 residues: CASSHGGGDGYTF. The CDR3 DNA follows: TGTGCCAGCAGTCACGGCGGGGGCGATGGCTACACCTTC.

DNA for the CDR3: TGTGCCAGCAGCTTGGGGCAGGCCCCCACTGAAGCTTTCTTT. It specifies CASSLGQAPTEAFF. This chain links TRBV5-4 with TRBJ1-1, with D unclear. CDR3 length equals 14 residues. V was trimmed by 0 bases and J by 4 bases, leaving 10 bases between them. In germline, CDR1 is SGHNT, CDR2 YYREEE (reference sequence).

This sequence joins TRBV7-8 and TRBJ2-7; perhaps TRBD2 as D (5 bases). Trimming took off 5 bases at V and 2 bases at J, with 13 bases between the two ends. This CDR3 contains 14 residues. The germline V gene has CDR1 SGHVS and CDR2 FQNEAQ. The CDR3 DNA reads TGTGCCAGCAGCCCGGAGGCAGTACCCTACGAGCAGTACTTC. Its protein is CASSPEAVPYEQYF.

The rearrangement joins TRBV10-2 to TRBJ1-2, with unresolved D. Trimming pared 2 bases from V and 0 bases from J, leaving 10 bases between. CDR3 length: 15 amino acids. In germline, CDR1 is WSHSY, CDR2 SAAADI. Written as DNA, the CDR3 is TGCGCCAGCAGTGAGGAGGAGATAGCTAACTATGGCTACACCTTC. Residues: CASSEEEIANYGYTF.

The rearrangement uses TRBV5-1 and TRBJ2-1; no clear D. This CDR3 spans 12 amino acids. The germline V gene encodes CDR1 SGHRS and CDR2 YFSETQ. The V and J ends lost 5 bases and 8 bases respectively, with 11 bases between them. CDR3 bases: TGCGCCAGCAGTCTTCGGTGGGATGAGCAGTTCTTC. Translated, it gives CASSLRWDEQFF.

The chain employs TRBV4-2 and TRBJ2-1, with 11 bases that match TRBD2. The CDR3 loop spans 17 amino acids. Germline V gene data show CDR1 as LGHNA and CDR2 as YNFKEQ. After removal of 0 bases from V and 6 bases from J, the junction contained 7 bases not matched to a gene. The CDR3 protein is CASSQDELAGVSNEQFF. The CDR3 nucleotides read TGTGCCAGCAGCCAAGATGAACTAGCGGGGGTTAGCAATGAGCAGTTCTTC.